Reported below is one TCR beta chain. Its antigen is currently unknown. The data are from a study of T cell responses to AZD1222 COVID-19 vaccine. General observations from the study: The donor group comprised mostly white British people and more females; the analysis possibly underestimated clonal diversity.

Using immunoSEQ multiplex PCR, the repertoire was profiled, and TCRdb retains in-frame clones only, with some absent. The sample gives 77,000 or so clones, under 95% of which show up once; about 7.1% is in the top ten. The V gene end was trimmed by 2 bases and the J gene end by 7 bases; junction bases not matched to a gene: 5. CDR1 GTSNPN and CDR2 SVGIG come from the germline V gene (reference sequence). CDR3 length equals 15 residues. This specimen was peripheral blood, taken on day 0 of MenACWY control vaccination. The chain joins TRBV30 to TRBJ2-2, with 12 bases matching TRBD1. The sequence derives from an adult in good health. For the CDR3, the DNA is TGTGCCTGGAGTTTGGGGACAGGGGGCAACGGGGAGCTGTTTTTT. Its translation is CAWSLGTGGNGELFF.